What follows describes a single T cell receptor beta chain. The sample originates from a study of T cell clones after liver transplantation. The CDR3 length is 15 residues. Trimming removed 0 bases at V and 2 bases at J, with 11 bases between. Germline CDR1 MGHRA, CDR2 YSYEKL. The repertoire was sequenced with immunoSEQ multiplex PCR; TCRdb's copy has only in-frame clones and lacks some. The sample yields over 25,000 clones, around 94% seen once. This TCR was recovered from a human patient who received a liver transplant. The graft donor may be the source of some T cells. The material sequenced was CD8+ T cells from blood, taken 12 months after liver transplant. The gene calls are TRBV4-1 and TRBJ2-7; no clear D. CDR3 sequence (DNA): TGCGCCAGCAGCCAAGATTCCACCGCGACCTACGAGCAGTACTTC. Translation gives CASSQDSTATYEQYF.